The 31 T cell receptor beta chains below were found in one sample sequenced in a study of metastatic and nonmetastatic thyroid tumors. All patients were treatment-naive before thyroid surgery. MiXCR reprocessed the PCR reads for TCRdb. This table has roughly 30,000 clones, almost 30% appearing once. Sequencing used blood. The receptors here all came from a female donor with papillary thyroid cancer or a benign thyroid nodule (not recorded which). Some clones in this sample may be carry-over from other donors' samples.

This rearrangement joins TRBV4-2 to TRBJ2-1; 8 bases line up with TRBD2. CDR3 length equals 13 residues. Germline loops: CDR1 LGHNA, CDR2 YNFKEQ. Germline trimming cut 5 bases from V and 9 bases from J; bases unmatched to any gene: 6. The CDR3 nucleotides read TGTGCCAGCAGCTCTGGGACTAGAGGTGAGCAGTTCTTC. Amino acids: CASSSGTRGEQFF.

This clone was observed a handful of times. The chain couples TRBV6-1 to TRBJ1-2, with D possibly matching TRBD1 (6 bases). V was clipped by 6 bases and J by 7 bases, with 12 bases between them. This CDR3 comprises 12 residues. Germline loops: CDR1 MNHNS, CDR2 SASEGT. The CDR3 DNA follows: TGTGCCAGCAGGCCGGGACACGGTGGCTACACCTTC. Its translation: CASRPGHGGYTF.

The chain links TRBV4-1 to TRBJ1-2; possibly TRBD1 for D (6 bases). The CDR3 is made up of 12 amino acids. V gave up 4 bases and J gave up 7 bases, with 10 bases separating them. The germline gives CDR1 MGHRA, CDR2 YSYEKL. The CDR3 DNA reads TGCGCCAGCAGCCTCGGGGGCATTGGCTACACCTTC. It is translated as CASSLGGIGYTF.

The rearrangement joins TRBV6-4 to TRBJ2-5; D is uncertain. V lost 5 bases and J lost 5, with 6 bases in between. CDR1 is MRHNA and CDR2 is SNTAGT in the germline V gene. This CDR3 spans 11 amino acids. The CDR3 is CASSYLETQYF. CDR3 DNA: TGTGCCAGCAGTTATTTGGAGACCCAGTACTTC.

This clone was counted ten times or more. This chain links TRBV6-4 with TRBJ1-5; 8 nucleotides line up with TRBD1. This CDR3 is 14 amino acids long. After removal of 3 bases from V and 2 bases from J, the junction contained 0 bases not matched to a gene. Germline V gene sequence: CDR1 MRHNA, CDR2 SNTAGT. As DNA, the CDR3 is TGTGCCAGCAGTGAGGGACAGGGCAATCAGCCCCAGCATTTT. The encoded protein is CASSEGQGNQPQHF.

This clone was observed a handful of times. The rearrangement links TRBV6-1 to TRBJ1-1; TRBD1 is a possible D gene (5 bases). Deletions cut 7 bases from V and 6 bases from J, with 21 bases between. Germline V gene sequence: CDR1 MNHNS, CDR2 SASEGT. This CDR3 has 15 residues. The chain's CDR3 is CASKVWGVGGSEAFF. CDR3 nucleotides: TGTGCCAGCAAGGTCTGGGGGGTAGGAGGTTCTGAAGCTTTCTTT.

The sample holds many counts of this clone. The genes are TRBV10-3 and TRBJ1-1; D is ambiguous. This CDR3 comprises 12 residues. Germline lookup yields CDR1 ENHRY and CDR2 SYGVKD. V lost 6 bases to trimming and J lost 0 bases, with 5 bases between them. CDR3 protein: CAIRALNTEAFF. CDR3 nucleotide sequence: TGTGCCATCAGGGCGCTGAACACTGAAGCTTTCTTT.

The gene calls are TRBV2 and TRBJ2-7; D perhaps matches TRBD2 (6 bases). Trimming took off 4 bases at V and 0 bases at J, with 13 bases between the two ends. Per germline, CDR1 SNHLY and CDR2 FYNNEI. The length of the CDR3 is 15 residues. CDR3 DNA sequence: TGTGCCAGCAGTGCTTCTAGCGCAAGCTCCTACGAGCAGTACTTC. Its protein is CASSASSASSYEQYF.

This clone came up a few times. The V and J genes are TRBV6-1 and TRBJ2-7, with 9 bases that match TRBD1. Trimming took 6 bases from V and 4 from J; bases not matched to a gene: 4. The CDR3 has 13 residues. Germline V lookup: CDR1 MNHNS, CDR2 SASEGT. CDR3 sequence: CASSSGQGYEQYF. In nucleotides, the CDR3 is TGTGCCAGCAGCTCGGGACAGGGTTACGAGCAGTACTTC.

This clone was observed at least ten times. The rearrangement joins TRBV5-6 to TRBJ2-7; either TRBD1 or TRBD2 may fit D (5 bases each). V dropped 4 bases and J dropped 4 bases, with 9 bases sitting between them. The CDR3 spans 12 residues. Germline lookup yields CDR1 SGHDT and CDR2 YYEEEE. As DNA, the CDR3 is TGTGCCAGCAGCGCCGGGACGTACGAGCAGTACTTC. Translation: CASSAGTYEQYF.

This chain joins TRBV30 and TRBJ2-7, with 7 bases lining up with TRBD1. The germline V gene encodes CDR1 GTSNPN and CDR2 SVGIG (reference sequence). The CDR3 contains 14 residues. Trimming at V came to 2 bases and at J to 2 bases, leaving 6 bases not matched to a gene. The DNA for the CDR3 is TGTGCCTGGAGTATATCCGGGACAGCCTACGAGCAGTACTTC. It yields the protein CAWSISGTAYEQYF.

The V gene is TRBV5-1, the J gene TRBJ2-2; perhaps TRBD1 as D (6 bases). The CDR3 sequence is 13 residues long. The ends were cut back, 7 bases at V and 1 base at J, with 8 bases in the middle. The germline V gene encodes CDR1 SGHRS and CDR2 YFSETQ. As DNA, the CDR3 is TGCGCCAGCTCGACAGGGAACACCGGGGAGCTGTTTTTT. It is translated as CASSTGNTGELFF. The complete variable domain, with remaining parts taken from reference TRBV5-1 and TRBJ2-2, reads KAGVTQTPRYLIKTRGQQVTLSCSPISGHRSVSWYQQTPGQGLQFLFEYFSETQRNKGNFPGRFSGRQFSNSRSEMNVSTLELGDSALYLCASSTGNTGELFFGEGSRLTVL.

This clone was seen many times. The chain recombines TRBV5-1 with TRBJ2-3, with 10 bases that match TRBD2. Germline values: CDR1 SGHRS, CDR2 YFSETQ. This CDR3 spans 17 amino acids. Unmatched junction bases numbered 12, after V lost 4 bases and J lost 4 bases. CDR3 residues: CASSMRHSSGRSDTQYF. The CDR3 DNA reads TGCGCCAGCAGCATGCGCCACTCTAGCGGGAGATCAGATACGCAGTATTTT.

V is TRBV20-1 and J is TRBJ1-2, with D maybe TRBD1 (5 bases). This CDR3 contains 17 residues. The V end was cut by 6 bases, the J end by 0 bases, with 23 bases between. Germline CDR1 reads DFQATT; CDR2 reads SNEGSKA (reference sequence). CDR3 sequence reads: CSARPGVSTRANYGYTF. CDR3 nucleotides: TGCAGTGCCCGCCCGGGGGTCTCTACGCGAGCTAACTATGGCTACACCTTC.

The CDR3 sequence is CASSKKLGLADSTDTQYF. The CDR3 region has the DNA TGTGCCAGCAGCAAAAAACTCGGACTAGCCGATAGCACAGATACGCAGTATTTT. The V and J genes are TRBV11-2 and TRBJ2-3, with TRBD2 matching 8 bases. Germline CDR1 is SGHAT and CDR2 is FQNNGV. The CDR3 runs to 18 residues. J was trimmed by 0 bases and V by 5 bases; bases with no gene match: 13.

This clone is categorized as medium-sized. The chain links TRBV12-3 or TRBV12-4 to TRBJ2-1, with 10 bases aligning to TRBD1. The J segment lost 9 bases and the V segment lost 6 bases, leaving 11 bases of the junction unmatched. CDR3 length: 15 amino acids. The CDR3 coding sequence is TGTGCCAGCAGCCTATCCGGGACAGGGGTTGGTGAGCAGTTCTTC. It specifies CASSLSGTGVGEQFF.

The chain couples TRBV24-1 to TRBJ2-5, with 9 positions matching TRBD1. There are 17 residues in the CDR3. The germline V gene encodes CDR1 KGHDR and CDR2 SFDVKD. J lost 5 bases, V lost 4 bases, and 13 bases had no gene match. CDR3: CATSDPSPGQGRETQYF. The CDR3, as DNA: TGTGCCACCAGTGACCCCTCTCCGGGACAGGGAAGGGAGACCCAGTACTTC.

This clone turned up a few times. The conserved closing phenylalanine or tryptophan is absent in this CDR3, likely reflecting a read error. The rearrangement links TRBV10-3 to TRBJ1-5, with D unresolved. Trimming took 0 bases from V and 0 from J, leaving 12 bases between them. This CDR3 region has 17 residues. The germline CDR1 and CDR2 sequences are ENHRY and SYGVKD. CDR3 amino acids: CAISESAVKYSNQPQHI. The CDR3 DNA reads as TGTGCCATCAGTGAGTCGGCAGTCAAATATAGCAATCAGCCCCAGCATATA.

The CDR3 DNA follows: TGTGCCAGTAGTATAAGCTCCAGGGGGCTCTACGAGCAGTACTTC. This translates into CASSISSRGLYEQYF. The rearrangement uses TRBV19 and TRBJ2-7; 8 nucleotides align to TRBD1. The CDR3 sequence is 15 residues long. Germline V lookup: CDR1 LNHDA, CDR2 SQIVND (reference sequence). After removal of 2 bases from V and 3 bases from J, the junction contained 6 bases not matched to a gene. Full variable domain (outside the CDR3, taken from reference TRBV19 and TRBJ2-7): DGGITQSPKYLFRKEGQNVTLSCEQNLNHDAMYWYRQDPGQGLRLIYYSQIVNDFQKGDIAEGYSVSREKKESFPLTVTSAQKNPTAFYLCASSISSRGLYEQYFGPGTRLTVT.

The chain employs TRBV20-1 and TRBJ1-1; no reliable D call. The V end was cut by 3 bases, the J end by 6 bases, with 14 bases between. Germline V gene data show CDR1 as DFQATT and CDR2 as SNEGSKA (reference sequence). CDR3 length: 13 residues. DNA for the CDR3: TGCAGTGCTAGTATTACCGGGAAAGCTGAAGCTTTCTTT. Its protein product is CSASITGKAEAFF.

V is TRBV28 and J is TRBJ2-7; 12 nucleotides align to TRBD2. V gave up 6 bases and J gave up 4 bases; unmatched junction bases: 7. This CDR3 region has 15 residues. Per the germline V gene, CDR1 is MDHEN and CDR2 is SYDVKM. The CDR3 loop is CASSAPGLAGYEQYF. As DNA, the CDR3 is TGTGCCAGCAGCGCTCCGGGACTAGCGGGTTACGAGCAGTACTTC.

The CDR3 protein is CASSQRPNIQYF. The CDR3 DNA follows: TGTGCCAGCAGCCAGCGGCCTAACATTCAGTACTTC. The chain recombines TRBV3-1 with TRBJ2-4; D uncertain. From germline, CDR1 is LGHDT and CDR2 YNNKEL (reference sequence). The CDR3 totals 12 residues. Trimming removed 3 bases from V and 7 bases from J, with 7 bases in between.

The chain joins TRBV20-1 to TRBJ2-2, with TRBD1 as a possible D gene (6 bases). The CDR3 runs to 14 residues. Trimming pared 3 bases from V and 5 bases from J, leaving 13 bases between. From germline, CDR1 is DFQATT and CDR2 SNEGSKA (reference sequence). The CDR3 nucleotides are TGCAGTGCTAGTCAGGGGATGGATACCGGGGAGCTGTTTTTT. It codes for CSASQGMDTGELFF.

V and J are TRBV11-2 and TRBJ2-3; 7 bases map to TRBD1. This CDR3 has 15 amino acids. V shed 5 bases, J shed 6 bases, and the junction held 11 bases outside the gene matches. Germline CDR1 is SGHAT and CDR2 is FQNNGV. The CDR3 region has the DNA TGTGCCAGCAGCCAAATGACAGGGTTTTCGGATACGCAGTATTTT. Translation gives CASSQMTGFSDTQYF.

This sequence joins TRBV5-1 and TRBJ1-4; D call uncertain. This CDR3 comprises 15 residues. Between the trimmed V and J ends, which lost 0 bases and 2 bases, there was a span of 8 bases. CDR1 and CDR2 (germline): SGHRS, YFSETQ. The CDR3 spells CASSLDPGTNEKLFF. The CDR3 region has the DNA TGCGCCAGCAGCTTGGATCCGGGGACTAATGAAAAACTGTTTTTT. The variable domain in full, with the rest retrieved from reference TRBV5-1 and TRBJ1-4, is KAGVTQTPRYLIKTRGQQVTLSCSPISGHRSVSWYQQTPGQGLQFLFEYFSETQRNKGNFPGRFSGRQFSNSRSEMNVSTLELGDSALYLCASSLDPGTNEKLFFGSGTQLSVL.

This clone is medium-sized (0.01 to 0.1%). CDR3 region: CATSGLPGVRGQETQYF. The CDR3 DNA follows: TGTGCCACCTCAGGACTACCGGGCGTTCGAGGACAAGAGACCCAGTACTTC. The J gene is TRBJ2-5, the V gene TRBV6-1; perhaps TRBD2 as D (6 bases). The CDR3 sequence is 17 residues long. Germline CDR1 and CDR2: MNHNS and SASEGT. V was clipped by 10 bases and J by 2 bases, with 26 bases between them.

The CDR3 DNA reads as TGTGCCAGCACCCCAGGGGACAGTGCGGGAAACACCATATATTTT. It specifies CASTPGDSAGNTIYF. The chain employs TRBV28 and TRBJ1-3; 7 nucleotides match TRBD1. Germline values: CDR1 MDHEN, CDR2 SYDVKM. The V and J ends lost 7 bases and 4 bases, in that order; junction bases with no gene match: 10. CDR3 length: 15 residues.

The gene calls are TRBV2 and TRBJ1-2; D is perhaps TRBD1 (6 bases). The CDR3 length is 13 residues. V shed 3 bases and J shed 6 bases, with 11 bases lying between them. The germline CDR1 and CDR2 sequences are SNHLY and FYNNEI. The CDR3 DNA follows: TGTGCCAGCAGTGACAACAGGGTGGATGGCTACACCTTC. Residues: CASSDNRVDGYTF.

V is TRBV4-3 and J is TRBJ1-2, with 9 bases matching TRBD1. The CDR3 totals 15 residues. Germline assignment: CDR1 LGHNA and CDR2 YSLEER. The J segment lost 8 bases and the V segment lost 1 base, leaving 8 bases of the junction unmatched. The CDR3 spells CASSQGIRDRAGYTF. The CDR3 DNA is TGCGCCAGCAGCCAAGGGATAAGGGACAGGGCGGGCTACACCTTC.

The chain couples TRBV4-1 to TRBJ2-2; possible D gene TRBD1, 7 bases. Germline CDR1 MGHRA, CDR2 YSYEKL. V was clipped by 0 bases and J by 4 bases, with 12 bases between them. The CDR3 sequence is 16 residues long. CDR3 sequence reads: CASSQERGQSTGELFF. CDR3 DNA: TGCGCCAGCAGCCAAGAGCGGGGACAGTCCACCGGGGAGCTGTTTTTT.

The V gene is TRBV20-1, the J gene TRBJ1-3; the D is unclear. Germline values: CDR1 DFQATT, CDR2 SNEGSKA (reference sequence). Between the trimmed V and J ends, which lost 6 bases and 8 bases, there was a span of 17 bases. The CDR3 sequence is 13 residues long. CDR3 DNA sequence: TGCAGTGCGCGGACGCCGGGGATGGACACCATATATTTT. This encodes CSARTPGMDTIYF.